The 22 T cell receptor beta chains in this list originate from one sample, sequenced in a study of blood T cell repertoires in COVID-19. TCRdb's copy holds only in-frame clones and misses some; the assay was immunoSEQ multiplex PCR. This table has 200,000 to 250,000 clones, around 86% appearing once. The specimen sequenced was peripheral blood. Receptors originate from a man younger than 45 who had recovered from COVID-19.

The chain joins TRBV11-2 to TRBJ1-2; D perhaps matches TRBD1 (6 bases). The germline V gene has CDR1 SGHAT and CDR2 FQNNGV. Trimming pared 5 bases from V and 7 bases from J, leaving 14 bases between. This CDR3 spans 13 amino acids. CDR3 region: CASSLRRGGGYTF. The DNA for the CDR3 is TGTGCCAGCAGCCTTAGGAGAGGGGGTGGCTACACCTTC.

This clone was detected once. The chain has TRBV10-1 and TRBJ2-5; D not resolved. This CDR3 region has 13 residues. V was pared by 4 bases and J by 3 bases, with 9 bases between. Germline loops: CDR1 WNHNN, CDR2 SYGVQD (reference sequence). CDR3 bases: TGCGCCAGCAGTGGGGCCGCCGAAGAGACCCAGTACTTC. Translated: CASSGAAEETQYF.

This clone was detected a few times. This chain uses TRBV20-1 with TRBJ2-5, with 7 bases matching TRBD2. Germline V gene sequence: CDR1 DFQATT, CDR2 SNEGSKA (reference sequence). This CDR3 is built from 11 residues. Trimming removed 8 bases from V and 5 bases from J; junction bases left unmatched: 5. The CDR3 sequence is CSPQGGETQYF. The DNA for the CDR3 is TGCAGTCCTCAGGGAGGGGAGACCCAGTACTTC.

This sequence joins TRBV30 and TRBJ2-7; D is unclear. The CDR3 is 14 amino acids. CDR1 and CDR2 from the germline V gene are GTSNPN and SVGIG (reference sequence). V was pared by 3 bases and J by 0 bases, with 12 bases between. As DNA, the CDR3 is TGTGCCTGGAGCAGTACCTTCCACTCCTACGAGCAGTACTTC. Amino acid sequence: CAWSSTFHSYEQYF. The full variable domain, in which reference TRBV30 and TRBJ2-7 provide the parts outside the CDR3, is SQTIHQWPATLVQPVGSPLSLECTVEGTSNPNLYWYRQAAGRGLQLLFYSVGIGQISSEVPQNLSASRPQDRQFILSSKKLLLSDSGFYLCAWSSTFHSYEQYFGPGTRLTVT.

CDR3 region: CASSEQGGSEKLFF. Here the CDR3 DNA reads TGTGCCAGTAGTGAACAGGGAGGGAGCGAAAAACTGTTTTTT. This chain links TRBV19 with TRBJ1-4; possibly TRBD1 for D (6 bases). This CDR3 has 14 residues. The germline CDR1 and CDR2 sequences are LNHDA and SQIVND (reference sequence). The ends were cut back, 5 bases at V and 8 bases at J, with 15 bases in the middle.

The chain has TRBV27 and TRBJ1-5; possible D gene TRBD1, 5 bases. The germline V and J ends were trimmed by 3 bases and 4 bases, with 10 bases remaining between them. CDR1 and CDR2 from the germline V gene are MNHEY and SMNVEV (reference sequence). This CDR3 is 14 amino acids long. CDR3 in DNA: TGTGCCAGCAGTTTCCGCAGGGATAATCAGCCCCAGCATTTT. This gives the protein CASSFRRDNQPQHF.

V gene TRBV20-1 combines with J gene TRBJ2-3, with a weak D call TRBD2 (6 bases). This CDR3 contains 16 residues. Germline V gene sequence: CDR1 DFQATT, CDR2 SNEGSKA (reference sequence). The ends were cut back, 3 bases at V and 3 bases at J, with 19 bases in the middle. DNA of the CDR3: TGCAGTGCTAGTGTCGGGGGAACACACAAGACAGATACGCAGTATTTT. Amino acids: CSASVGGTHKTDTQYF.

This chain uses TRBV18 with TRBJ1-2; no clear D gene. The CDR3 sequence is 14 residues long. Germline V CDR1 and CDR2: KGHSH, LQKENI. The V and J ends lost 0 bases and 4 bases respectively, with 9 bases between them. DNA of the CDR3: TGTGCCAGCTCACCACCGCCCGGGGTCTATGGCTACACCTTC. Translating it yields CASSPPPGVYGYTF.

This clone occurred a few times. The chain employs TRBV2 and TRBJ2-5; D not resolved. The V gene lost 7 bases and the J gene lost 4 bases, with 7 bases spanning the gap. The CDR3 runs 11 residues. CDR1 and CDR2 (germline): SNHLY, FYNNEI. The CDR3 coding sequence is TGTGCCAGCAATAGATTAGAGACCCAGTACTTC. Protein sequence: CASNRLETQYF.

This chain uses TRBV5-1 with TRBJ2-7; D gene unclear. V was trimmed by 4 bases and J by 2 bases, leaving 13 bases between them. Germline V gives CDR1 SGHRS, CDR2 YFSETQ. The CDR3 loop spans 14 amino acids. CDR3: CASSPQQVAYEQYF. DNA for the CDR3: TGCGCCAGCAGCCCCCAGCAGGTAGCCTACGAGCAGTACTTC. Full variable domain (outside the CDR3, taken from reference TRBV5-1 and TRBJ2-7): KAGVTQTPRYLIKTRGQQVTLSCSPISGHRSVSWYQQTPGQGLQFLFEYFSETQRNKGNFPGRFSGRQFSNSRSEMNVSTLELGDSALYLCASSPQQVAYEQYFGPGTRLTVT.

This chain joins TRBV18 and TRBJ2-3, with unresolved D. Germline V gene lookup returns CDR1 KGHSH and CDR2 LQKENI. Trimming took off 3 bases at V and 1 base at J, with 8 bases between the two ends. The CDR3 contains 14 residues. CDR3 bases: TGTGCCAGCTCACCCGAGCAGGGCACAGATACGCAGTATTTT. Its protein product is CASSPEQGTDTQYF. The full variable domain, in which reference TRBV18 and TRBJ2-3 provide the parts outside the CDR3, is NAGVMQNPRHLVRRRGQEARLRCSPMKGHSHVYWYRQLPEEGLKFMVYLQKENIIDESGMPKERFSAEFPKEGPSILRIQQVVRGDSAAYFCASSPEQGTDTQYFGPGTRLTVL.

The chain is built from TRBV29-1 and TRBJ1-1; D uncertain. The germline V gene has CDR1 SQVTM and CDR2 ANQGSEA. The CDR3 spans 13 residues. V dropped 1 base and J dropped 4 bases, with 10 bases sitting between them. CDR3 loop: CSVEGPAGTEAFF. The CDR3 nucleotides read TGCAGCGTTGAAGGCCCAGCAGGCACTGAAGCTTTCTTT.

The rearrangement uses TRBV7-2 and TRBJ2-5; 11 nucleotides align to TRBD2. Germline values: CDR1 SGHTA, CDR2 FQGNSA. The CDR3 runs to 14 residues. Losses at the gene ends were 4 bases for V and 5 bases for J; bases not matched to a gene: 3. The CDR3 sequence: CASSSTSGVETQYF. As DNA, the CDR3 is TGTGCCAGCAGCTCGACTAGCGGGGTGGAGACCCAGTACTTC. Drawing the rest from reference TRBV7-2 and TRBJ2-5, the complete variable domain is GAGVSQSPSNKVTEKGKDVELRCDPISGHTALYWYRQSLGQGLEFLIYFQGNSAPDKSGLPSDRFSAERTGGSVSTLTIQRTQQEDSAVYLCASSSTSGVETQYFGPGTRLLVL.

This chain uses TRBV28 with TRBJ2-4; D is possibly TRBD1 (5 bases). The V end lost 3 bases, the J end lost 4 bases, and 10 bases lay between the germline ends. In germline, CDR1 is MDHEN, CDR2 SYDVKM. The CDR3 is made up of 14 amino acids. The CDR3 nucleotides read TGTGCCAGCAGTTTGGGCAGGGCTAAAAACATTCAGTACTTC. Translating it yields CASSLGRAKNIQYF.

The rearrangement uses TRBV7-9 and TRBJ2-3; tentative D call: TRBD2 (5 bases). The CDR3 runs to 15 residues. V lost 3 bases and J 2 bases, leaving 12 bases between the germline ends. CDR1 is SEHNR, CDR2 FQNEAQ, per germline (reference sequence). In DNA form, the CDR3 reads TGTGCCAGCAGCTTCGTTACCGGGAACACAGATACGCAGTATTTT. This codes for CASSFVTGNTDTQYF. The full variable domain, completed using reference TRBV7-9 and TRBJ2-3, is DTGVSQNPRHKITKRGQNVTFRCDPISEHNRLYWYRQTLGQGPEFLTYFQNEAQLEKSRLLSDRFSAERPKGSFSTLEIQRTEQGDSAMYLCASSFVTGNTDTQYFGPGTRLTVL.

This clone was recorded at least ten times. The rearrangement uses TRBV11-3 and TRBJ2-7; TRBD1 matches at 10 bases. Germline CDR1 is SGHNT and CDR2 is YENEEA. The CDR3 runs 15 residues. With 5 bases clipped from V and 2 bases from J, the junction kept 6 bases outside the gene matches. CDR3 nucleotides: TGTGCCAGCAGCCTACACGGACAGGGGGCCTACGAGCAGTACTTC. This translates into CASSLHGQGAYEQYF.

In this sample, this clone turned up once. The V call is TRBV5-4, the J call TRBJ2-5; D gene ambiguous. The ends were cut back, 2 bases at V and 1 base at J, with 6 bases in the middle. Germline CDR1 SGHNT, CDR2 YYREEE (reference sequence). This CDR3 comprises 13 residues. CDR3: CASSLVSQETQYF. The CDR3 nucleotides read TGTGCCAGCAGCTTAGTCAGCCAAGAGACCCAGTACTTC.

Here the CDR3 reads CASSFFGGADGPTDTQYF. The DNA for the CDR3 is TGCGCCAGCAGCTTTTTCGGGGGGGCTGACGGTCCCACAGATACGCAGTATTTT. This chain joins TRBV5-1 and TRBJ2-3, with TRBD2 matching 8 bases. Germline V lookup: CDR1 SGHRS, CDR2 YFSETQ. This CDR3 has 18 residues. Unmatched junction bases numbered 13, after V lost 2 bases and J lost 2 bases.

This clone occurred once. The rearrangement links TRBV4-3 to TRBJ2-7; possible D gene TRBD2, 5 bases. The CDR3 is made up of 13 amino acids. Germline V CDR1 and CDR2: LGHNA, YSLEER. The V gene lost 4 bases and the J gene lost 6 bases, with 13 bases spanning the gap. As DNA, the CDR3 is TGCGCCAGCAGCCGAGTCTTGGGAGCCGAGCAGTACTTC. Translated, it gives CASSRVLGAEQYF.

This rearrangement joins TRBV5-1 to TRBJ1-1; D ambiguous. V was clipped by 4 bases and J by 1 base, with 14 bases between them. CDR1 is SGHRS, CDR2 YFSETQ, per germline. The CDR3 length is 15 residues. In DNA, the CDR3 is TGCGCCAGCAGCGCCGTAAGACACCCGAACACTGAAGCTTTCTTT. Translated: CASSAVRHPNTEAFF.

The CDR3 bases are TGTGCCAGCAGCCTTAAGGGAGGGCCAAGCTCCTACAATGAGCAGTTCTTC. It specifies CASSLKGGPSSYNEQFF. The gene calls are TRBV4-2 and TRBJ2-1; 7 bases are shared with TRBD2. The germline V gene encodes CDR1 LGHNA and CDR2 YNFKEQ. J lost 0 bases, V lost 4 bases, and 9 bases had no gene match. The CDR3 contains 17 residues.

The V and J genes are TRBV9 and TRBJ1-3; 10 bases map to TRBD1. Germline V gene data show CDR1 as SGDLS and CDR2 as YYNGEE. V shed 4 bases and J 2 bases; nucleotides not matched to a gene: 3. The CDR3 totals 15 residues. This CDR3 reads CASSRQGAPGNTIYF. The CDR3 DNA sequence: TGTGCCAGCAGCCGACAGGGGGCCCCTGGAAACACCATATATTTT.